This T cell receptor beta chain stems from a study of cytomegalovirus exposure and HLA in healthy donors. Findings and caveats of the study: According to reports, the classifier identified cytomegalovirus status with high specificity and sensitivity. A later analysis linked a missense variant in DCLRE1C to the trimming of TCR beta V and J genes.

In the case of this clone: As yet, its antigen is unknown.

PCR was performed using 60 Vbeta and 13 Jbeta primers. Sequencing was performed with immunoSEQ multiplex PCR; in TCRdb, only in-frame clones are kept and a portion is missing. The data hold 210,000 or so clones, with about 89% observed a single time. The sequence came from a woman aged 18-30 years in good health and CMV-seronegative. Sequencing was performed on PBMCs.

CDR3 coding DNA: TGTGCCAGCAGTGACCGGACAGTCCCCTCTGGAAACACCATATATTTT. This codes for CASSDRTVPSGNTIYF. The V and J genes are TRBV2 and TRBJ1-3; the D gene is possibly TRBD1 (6 bases). The CDR3 is 16 residues long. The germline CDR1 and CDR2 sequences are SNHLY and FYNNEI. Trimming removed 3 bases from V and 0 bases from J, with 12 bases in between.